This TCR beta chain originates from a study of molecular identifiers for immune sequencing clone quantification. Findings and limits, study-wide: Clones above 20 RNA copies contained over 98% of effector molecules but under 1% of naive ones. Highly expanded clones may be undercounted when identical TCR molecules share barcodes.

CDR1 is SGDLS and CDR2 is YYNGEE in the germline V gene. V dropped 3 bases and J dropped 4; count of bases not matched to a gene: 4. The CDR3 has 13 residues. The bulk TCR libraries were made with methods described before and with listed TCR primers. One entry per CDR3 protein, called by TCRdb with MiXCR from the PCR reads. In the table there are about 640,000 distinct CDR3 sequences, roughly 21% of which are singletons. This clonotype was detected ten times or more. Its target is not known. The V gene is TRBV9, the J gene TRBJ2-7; TRBD2 aligns across 7 bases. The clonotype was recovered from a human donor in good health. Some libraries in this study had Jurkat cell RNA spiked in. What was sequenced was naive CD8+ T cells from blood, with Jurkat cell RNA spiked in. Subset here: FACS-sorted CD8+CD4-CCR7+CD45RA+ naive T cells. The CDR3 coding sequence is TGTGCCAGCAGCGCGGGACTAAATTACGAGCAGTACTTC. This encodes CASSAGLNYEQYF.